These 2 T cell receptor beta chains were all obtained from the same sample, sequenced in a study of T cells in Graves' hyperthyroidism and ophthalmopathy. RNA transcripts provided the source from which TCR beta CDR3 regions were amplified. TCR CDR3 underwent first-round RT-PCR with the HTBI primer set. Using its own MiXCR run on the multiplex PCR reads, TCRdb lists one record per CDR3 protein. Found here are approximately 98,000 distinct CDR3 sequences, roughly 40% of them singletons; the top ten hold roughly 10%. Sequencing was done on a sample of peripheral blood or thyroid tissue (not recorded which). The receptor set was obtained from a woman in her thirties with Graves' hyperthyroidism.

This clonotype has ten or more counts. CDR3 DNA: TGTGCCATCAGTGAGTCCGGGGGGTATAGCAATCAGCCCCAGCATTTT. This sequence encodes CAISESGGYSNQPQHF. J is TRBJ1-5 and V is TRBV10-3; possibly TRBD1 for D (5 bases). Germline loops: CDR1 ENHRY, CDR2 SYGVKD. The CDR3 spans 16 residues. V shed 0 bases and J shed 0 bases, with 9 bases lying between them.

The rearrangement uses TRBV28 and TRBJ2-7, with a possible D match to TRBD2 (5 bases). This CDR3 spans 16 amino acids. Germline values: CDR1 MDHEN, CDR2 SYDVKM. Trimming took off 2 bases at V and 2 bases at J, with 16 bases between the two ends. The CDR3 here is CASSLPSPAVAYEQYF. CDR3 DNA: TGTGCCAGCAGTTTACCATCCCCAGCGGTTGCCTACGAGCAGTACTTC.